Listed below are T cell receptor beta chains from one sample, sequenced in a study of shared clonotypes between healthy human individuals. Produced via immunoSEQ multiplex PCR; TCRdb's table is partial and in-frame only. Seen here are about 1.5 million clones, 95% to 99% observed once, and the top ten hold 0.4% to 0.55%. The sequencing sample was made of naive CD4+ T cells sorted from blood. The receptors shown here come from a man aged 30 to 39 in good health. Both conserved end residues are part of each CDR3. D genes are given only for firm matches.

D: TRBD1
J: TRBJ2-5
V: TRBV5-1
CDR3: CASSLAGTGEQETQYF
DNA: TGCGCCAGCAGCTTGGCCGGGACAGGGGAACAAGAGACCCAGTACTTC

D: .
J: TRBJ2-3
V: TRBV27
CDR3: CASSLKWLAGGDTQYF
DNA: TGTGCCAGCAGTTTAAAGTGGCTAGCCGGGGGAGATACGCAGTATTTT

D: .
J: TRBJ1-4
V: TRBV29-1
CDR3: CSVKGRGEKLFF
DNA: TGCAGCGTTAAAGGTCGCGGTGAAAAACTGTTTTTT

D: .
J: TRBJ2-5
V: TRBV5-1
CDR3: CASSSAQTGVGGETQYF
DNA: TGCGCCAGCAGCTCAGCCCAAACAGGGGTGGGAGGTGAGACCCAGTACTTC

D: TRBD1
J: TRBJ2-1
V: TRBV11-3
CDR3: CASSLGGTGYDEQFF
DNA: TGTGCCAGCAGCTTAGGAGGGACAGGGTACGATGAGCAGTTCTTC

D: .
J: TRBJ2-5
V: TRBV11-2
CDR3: CASSPTLDSETQYF
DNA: TGTGCCAGCAGCCCCACTCTAGATTCCGAGACCCAGTACTTC

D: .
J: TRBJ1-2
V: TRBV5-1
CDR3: CASSLDLGGGGYTF
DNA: TGCGCCAGCAGCTTGGATTTGGGGGGTGGTGGCTACACCTTC

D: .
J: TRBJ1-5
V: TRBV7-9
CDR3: CASSLGGQPQHF
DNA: TGTGCCAGCAGCCTGGGGGGTCAGCCCCAGCATTTT

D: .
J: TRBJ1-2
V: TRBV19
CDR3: CAAGPLGHYGYTF
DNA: TGTGCCGCAGGACCCCTGGGTCACTATGGCTACACCTTC

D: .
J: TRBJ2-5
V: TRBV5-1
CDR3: CASSLDRQETQYF
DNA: TGCGCCAGCAGCTTGGATAGGCAAGAGACCCAGTACTTC

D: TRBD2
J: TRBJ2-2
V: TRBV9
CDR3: CASSGTGLAEAGTGELFF
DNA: TGTGCCAGCAGCGGAACGGGACTAGCGGAAGCAGGGACCGGGGAGCTGTTTTTT

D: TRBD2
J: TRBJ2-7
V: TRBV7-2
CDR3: CASRPVAGGIYEQYF
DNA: TGTGCCAGCAGACCAGTAGCGGGAGGAATCTACGAGCAGTACTTC

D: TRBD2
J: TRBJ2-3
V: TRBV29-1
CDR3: CSVGGRGGNTQYF
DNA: TGCAGCGTTGGGGGTCGCGGGGGAAATACGCAGTATTTT

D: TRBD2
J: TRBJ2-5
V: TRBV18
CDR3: CASSFSSYAGGETQYF
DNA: TGTGCCAGCTCATTTAGTAGTTATGCGGGAGGCGAGACCCAGTACTTC